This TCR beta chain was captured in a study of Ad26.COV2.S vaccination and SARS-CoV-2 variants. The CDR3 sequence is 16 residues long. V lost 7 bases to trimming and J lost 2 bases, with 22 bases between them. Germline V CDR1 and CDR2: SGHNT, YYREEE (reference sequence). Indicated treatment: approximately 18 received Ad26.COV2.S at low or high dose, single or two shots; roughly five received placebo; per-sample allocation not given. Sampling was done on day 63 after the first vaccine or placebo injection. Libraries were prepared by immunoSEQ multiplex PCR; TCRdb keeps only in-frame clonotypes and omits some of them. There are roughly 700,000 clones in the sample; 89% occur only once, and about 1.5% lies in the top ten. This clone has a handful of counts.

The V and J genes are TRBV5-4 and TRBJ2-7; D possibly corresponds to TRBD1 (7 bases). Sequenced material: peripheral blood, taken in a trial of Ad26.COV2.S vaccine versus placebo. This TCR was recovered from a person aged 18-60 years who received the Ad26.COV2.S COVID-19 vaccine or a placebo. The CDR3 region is CASARGVAPNAYEQYF. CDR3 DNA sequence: TGTGCCAGCGCCAGGGGGGTCGCCCCAAACGCCTACGAGCAGTACTTC.